The TCR beta chain under discussion was sequenced for a study of T cells in Graves' hyperthyroidism and ophthalmopathy. Orbital computed tomography and thyroid ultrasound, together with serum TRAb and thyroxine and clinical symptoms, were used for diagnoses. The PBMCs studied were ones that came from 10 ml fresh peripheral blood. This clonotype turned up a few times. Its specificity is not known. TCR beta CDR3 region amplification was performed from RNA transcripts. The TCR CDR3 was amplified in a first-round RT-PCR using the HTBI primer set. TCRdb reprocessed the multiplex PCR reads with MiXCR, giving one entry per CDR3 protein. The sample has about half a million distinct CDR3 sequences; 20% to 25% are singletons. Germline-derived CDR1 and CDR2 are SGHKS and YYEKEE (reference sequence). The CDR3 has 13 amino acids. V was shortened by 3 bases and J by 8 bases, with 14 bases between the two germline ends.

Findings and caveats of the study: Most expanded thyroid clonotypes above 0.001 also appeared in blood. In the analysis, a 13 V-J model separated ophthalmopathy from stable hyperthyroidism.

The rearrangement links TRBV5-5 to TRBJ1-2; D gene uncertain. The sequencing input was blood. The source is a woman between 65 and 79 years old with Graves' ophthalmopathy. The DNA of the CDR3 is TGTGCCAGCAGCTCAGTGAACTCGGGGGGCTACACCTTC. This codes for CASSSVNSGGYTF.